This T cell receptor (beta chain) was identified in a study of blood T cell repertoires in COVID-19. Study-wide context: Italy, Spain and the United States were the sources of the convalescent and acute COVID-19 samples. T cells, B-cell-depleted T cells, or PBMCs provided the cDNA or gDNA that served as material.

The assay was immunoSEQ multiplex PCR, and TCRdb's table has in-frame clones only and misses some. Among about 240,000 clones, around 83% were seen once, and the ten largest hold around an eighth. Germline V lookup: CDR1 LGHDT, CDR2 YNNKEL (reference sequence). V was clipped by 3 bases and J by 7 bases, with 15 bases between them. This CDR3 has 14 amino acids. This clonotype was obtained from a woman aged 60-75 years with active or convalescent COVID-19. This chain joins TRBV3-1 (or the pseudogene TRBV3-2) and TRBJ1-1; D gene uncertain. Sequenced input: peripheral blood. CDR3 nucleotides: TGTGCCAGCAGCCAGAGGGTATCGGTGGATGAAGCTTTCTTT. Its protein is CASSQRVSVDEAFF.